This T cell receptor beta chain was sequenced for a study of blood T cells in healthy people across ages. Points from the study as a whole: Both higher diversity and more naive CD4+ cells marked long-lived donors when set against aged donors.

Notes on this clonotype: Its antigen is unidentified.

The CDR3 contains 15 residues. Looked up from germline, CDR1 is SGDLS and CDR2 is YYNGEE. With 10 bases removed from V and 7 bases from J, the gap between germline ends came to 26 bases. The second PCR ran about 6 to 12 cycles with a sample-barcoded 5' primer and J-beta primers. TCRdb processed the 5' RACE reads anew with MiXCR; each CDR3 protein has one entry. This table holds roughly 640,000 distinct CDR3 sequences, approximately 30% found once. Sequences were obtained from blood. This TCR was sampled from a woman of 80 years or more in good health. The rearrangement links TRBV9 to TRBJ1-2; D not resolved. The CDR3 is CAGKRPCPGRGGYTF. The CDR3 DNA follows: TGTGCCGGAAAAAGACCTTGTCCGGGGAGAGGTGGCTACACCTTC.